In its sample, the clone carrying this TCR beta chain was seen once. This specimen comes from a study of T cell changes during pregnancy in multiple sclerosis. From germline, CDR1 is MNHEY and CDR2 SVGAGI. Unmatched junction bases numbered 8, after V lost 6 bases and J lost 6 bases. The CDR3 runs 14 residues. Libraries were prepared by immunoSEQ multiplex PCR; TCRdb keeps only in-frame clonotypes and omits some of them. The sample lists approximately 43,000 clones, around four fifths occurring once. This chain links TRBV6-5 with TRBJ1-2; the match to TRBD1 covers 9 bases. This sequence originates from a female donor with multiple sclerosis, enrolled in a pregnancy study. The sequenced sample was CD4+ T cells from peripheral blood mononuclear cells, obtained before pregnancy. CDR3 coding DNA: TGTGCCAGCAGACACAGGGGGCGAGGGGATGGCTACACCTTC. Translated: CASRHRGRGDGYTF.